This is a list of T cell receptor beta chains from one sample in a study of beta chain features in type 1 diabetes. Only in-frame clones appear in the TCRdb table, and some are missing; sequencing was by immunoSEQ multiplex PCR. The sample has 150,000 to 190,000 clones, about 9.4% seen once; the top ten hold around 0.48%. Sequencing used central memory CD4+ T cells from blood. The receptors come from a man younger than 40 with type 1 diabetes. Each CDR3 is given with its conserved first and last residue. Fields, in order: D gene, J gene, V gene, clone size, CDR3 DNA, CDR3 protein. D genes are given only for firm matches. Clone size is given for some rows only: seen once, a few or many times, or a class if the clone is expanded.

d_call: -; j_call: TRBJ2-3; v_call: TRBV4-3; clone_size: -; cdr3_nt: TGCGCCAGCAGCCAAGTGGCCGGGAGAGCGGTAGATACGCAGTATTTT; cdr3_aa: CASSQVAGRAVDTQYF
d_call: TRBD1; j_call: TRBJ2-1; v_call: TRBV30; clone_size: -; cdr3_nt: TGTGCCTGGAGTGTACCTAATAACAGGGGGCTTGTGTTCTTC; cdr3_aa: CAWSVPNNRGLVFF
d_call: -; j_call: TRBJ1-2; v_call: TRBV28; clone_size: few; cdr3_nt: TGTGCCAGCAGTTACCCCAGCGGGGGGATCGGCTACACCTTC; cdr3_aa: CASSYPSGGIGYTF
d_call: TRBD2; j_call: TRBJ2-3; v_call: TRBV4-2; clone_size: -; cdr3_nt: TGTGCCAGCAGCCAAGCGGCTAGCGGGAGCGCAGATACGCAGTATTTT; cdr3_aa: CASSQAASGSADTQYF
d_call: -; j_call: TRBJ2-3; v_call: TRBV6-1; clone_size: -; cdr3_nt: TGTGCCAGCAGTGAATTGGAGGGAGGCACTACGCAGTATTTT; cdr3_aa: CASSELEGGTTQYF
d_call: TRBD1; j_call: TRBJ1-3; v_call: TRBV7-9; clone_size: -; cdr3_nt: TGTGCCAGCAGCCTGACAGGGGGTGGAAACACCATATATTTT; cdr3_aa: CASSLTGGGNTIYF
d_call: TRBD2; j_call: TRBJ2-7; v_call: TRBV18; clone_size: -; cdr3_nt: TGTGCCAGCTCACAAGCACCTAGCGGGGGCGCGGGCTCCTACGAGCAGTACTTC; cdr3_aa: CASSQAPSGGAGSYEQYF
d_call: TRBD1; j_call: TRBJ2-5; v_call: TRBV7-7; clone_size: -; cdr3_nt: TGTGCTAGCAGCCCGGGACAGGGTTATGAGACCCAGTACTTC; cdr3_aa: CASSPGQGYETQYF
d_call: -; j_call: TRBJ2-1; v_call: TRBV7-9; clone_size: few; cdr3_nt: TGTGCCAGCAGCTTCGTCCCCCTGGAGCAGTTCTTC; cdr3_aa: CASSFVPLEQFF
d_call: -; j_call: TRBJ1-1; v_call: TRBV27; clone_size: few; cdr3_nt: TGTGCCAGCAGTTTCACGCGTAGCACTGAAGCTTTCTTT; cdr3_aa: CASSFTRSTEAFF
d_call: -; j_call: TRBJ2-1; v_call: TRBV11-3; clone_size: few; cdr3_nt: TGTGCCAGCAGCTTAGCCCGGGACTCCATTGCCCAGTTCTTC; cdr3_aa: CASSLARDSIAQFF
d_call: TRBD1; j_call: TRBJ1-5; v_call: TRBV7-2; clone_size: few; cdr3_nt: TGTGCCAGCAGCTCCGGGACAGGGGGAAGTCAGCCCCAGCATTTT; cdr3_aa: CASSSGTGGSQPQHF
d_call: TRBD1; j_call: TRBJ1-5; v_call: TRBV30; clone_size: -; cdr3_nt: TGTGCCTGGAGTAAGGGACAGGGGTTCCAGCCCCAGCATTTT; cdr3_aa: CAWSKGQGFQPQHF
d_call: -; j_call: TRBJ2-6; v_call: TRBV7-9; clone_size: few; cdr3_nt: TGTGCCAGCAGCTTAGTAGGGGGCTCTGGGGCCAACGTCCTGACTTTC; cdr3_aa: CASSLVGGSGANVLTF
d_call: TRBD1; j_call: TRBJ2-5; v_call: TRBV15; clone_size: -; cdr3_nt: TGTGCCACCAGCAGTGGTGACAGGGGCCAAGAGACCCAGTACTTC; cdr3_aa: CATSSGDRGQETQYF
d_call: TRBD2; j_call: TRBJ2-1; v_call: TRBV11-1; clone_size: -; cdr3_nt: TGTGCCAGCAGCTCTGGGACTAGCTTTAGCAATGAGCAGTTCTTC; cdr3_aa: CASSSGTSFSNEQFF
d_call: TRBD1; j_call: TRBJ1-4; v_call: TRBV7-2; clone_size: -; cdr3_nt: TGTGCCAGCAGGATCGCGGGACAGCGGAATGAAAAACTGTTTTTT; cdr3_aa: CASRIAGQRNEKLFF
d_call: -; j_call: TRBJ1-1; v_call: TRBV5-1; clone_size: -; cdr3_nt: TGCGCCAGCAGCTTGAGAAGGGGGACTGAAGCTTTCTTT; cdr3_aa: CASSLRRGTEAFF